These T cell receptor beta chains were read from a single sample in a study of T cell repertoires in cytomegalovirus infection. Their antigens are not known. In TCRdb, the reads were re-called with MiXCR into one record per CDR3 protein. The data contain roughly 500,000 distinct CDR3 sequences, roughly a third of them singletons. Here the sequenced sample was cultured PBMCs, taken from culture after CMV antigen stimulation. The receptors were sampled from a human donor in good health (CMV status not recorded). Some clones in this sample may be carry-over from other donors' samples. The CDR3 runs from the conserved cysteine through the conserved F or W. Clone size is stated in some rows and not others, as once, few, many or a class when expanded.

j_call v_call clone_size cdr3_aa
TRBJ2-3 TRBV5-1 few CARQSRDRPTDTQYF
TRBJ2-1 TRBV6-2/TRBV6-3 - CASIDWNNEQFF
TRBJ1-2 TRBV7-6 - CASSLALGYTF
TRBJ1-2 TRBV7-2 few CASSPGRNYGYTF
TRBJ1-2 TRBV7-2 few CASTKLGGGYGYTF
TRBJ2-1 TRBV10-2 few CASRGGAGVSEQFF
TRBJ1-6 TRBV15 - CATSRDAYRPNSPLHF
TRBJ1-2 TRBV15 - CATSRIQGALDYGYTF
TRBJ2-1 TRBV12-3/TRBV12-4 few CASRVTSGTSSYNEQFF
TRBJ1-1 TRBV2 once CATKTGNTEAFF
TRBJ2-3 TRBV4-3 few CASSQDPVGESDTQYF
TRBJ1-1 TRBV7-2 - CASSLSSPFKGAFF
TRBJ2-6 TRBV7-2 many CASSFSQLPVRSGANVLTF
TRBJ2-1 TRBV11-2 few CASSLRAGLSYNEQFF